This TCR beta chain was identified in a study of beta chain features in type 1 diabetes. Whole-study findings and limits: In all four CD4+ subsets, TCRB CDR3 length was significantly, moderately reduced in type 1 diabetes.

Germline lookup yields CDR1 KGHSH and CDR2 LQKENI. CDR3 length equals 19 residues. J was trimmed by 0 bases and V by 1 base; bases with no gene match: 8. Every bit of the isolated RNA underwent reverse transcription, so sequencing read expressed TCRB transcripts. Generated by immunoSEQ multiplex PCR, the TCRdb table keeps only in-frame clones and is missing some. The table shows 300,000 to 350,000 clones, with about a tenth occurring only once. In the case of this clone: The antigen remains undetermined.

The clonotype originates from a man aged 25-40 years with type 1 diabetes. This chain joins TRBV18 and TRBJ2-6; TRBD1 matches 8 bases. Source material: central memory CD4+ T cells from blood. The CDR3 region is CASSPRVTGGNSGANVLTF. CDR3 in DNA: TGTGCCAGCTCACCACGAGTAACAGGGGGGAACTCTGGGGCCAACGTCCTGACTTTC.